This TCR beta chain was captured by sequencing in a study of glioma-infiltrating T cells. In its sample, this clonotype was seen many times. V lost 6 bases and J 6 bases, leaving 21 bases between the germline ends. This CDR3 is built from 15 residues. CDR1 SGHTA and CDR2 FQGNSA come from the germline V gene. Amplification of TCR alpha and beta CDR3 regions from RNA used iRepertoire nested multiplex PCR. TCRdb reprocessed the multiplex PCR reads with MiXCR, giving one entry per CDR3 protein. Seen here are some 99,000 distinct CDR3 sequences, 25% to 30% observed once, and the top ten hold 35%. This sequence joins TRBV7-2 and TRBJ2-7, with a possible D match to TRBD2 (6 bases). The receptor's source is a human donor with low-grade glioma or glioblastoma, undergoing nonglioma brain surgery, or in good health (not recorded which). Sequenced material: glioma tissue, nonneoplastic brain tissue, or PBMCs (not recorded which). CDR3 in DNA: TGTGCCAGCAGAGCAGCCGGGGCTCAAGCGGGCGAGCAGTACTTC. Protein product: CASRAAGAQAGEQYF.